This entry is about one T cell receptor beta chain. Its antigen is currently unknown. This record belongs to a study of T cell responses to AZD1222 COVID-19 vaccine. Germline loops: CDR1 SGHNT, CDR2 YYREEE (reference sequence). V shed 0 bases and J 1 base; nucleotides not matched to a gene: 0. The CDR3 loop spans 14 amino acids. Study-wide results and limits: White British people made up most donors, females outnumbered males, and clonal diversity was possibly underestimated.

This table comes from immunoSEQ multiplex PCR, and its TCRdb copy is limited to in-frame clones, with some not included. The data contain under 170,000 clones, over 75% of them singletons. The clonotype was recovered from an adult who received the AZD1222 COVID-19 vaccine. The chain has TRBV5-4 and TRBJ2-7, with 8 bases aligning to TRBD2. This specimen was peripheral blood, taken 28 days after the second AZD1222 dose. The CDR3: CASSLASGSYEQYF. CDR3 DNA: TGTGCCAGCAGCTTGGCTAGCGGGTCCTACGAGCAGTACTTC.